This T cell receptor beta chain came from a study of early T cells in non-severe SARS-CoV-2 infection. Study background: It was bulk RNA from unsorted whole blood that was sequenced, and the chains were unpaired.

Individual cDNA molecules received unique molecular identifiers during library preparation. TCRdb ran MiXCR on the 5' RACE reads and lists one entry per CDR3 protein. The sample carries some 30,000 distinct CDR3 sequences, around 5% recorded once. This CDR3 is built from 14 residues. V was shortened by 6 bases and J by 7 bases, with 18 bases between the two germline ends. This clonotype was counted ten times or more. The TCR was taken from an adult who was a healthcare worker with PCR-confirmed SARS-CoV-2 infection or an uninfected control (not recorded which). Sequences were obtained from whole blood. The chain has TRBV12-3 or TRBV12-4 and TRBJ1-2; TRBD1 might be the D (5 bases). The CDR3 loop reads CASSYSRVASGYTF. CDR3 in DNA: TGTGCCAGCAGCTATAGCAGGGTAGCTAGTGGCTACACCTTC.